Below are 26 T cell receptor beta chains sequenced from a single sample in a study of beta chain features in type 1 diabetes. Their antigens are not known. Reverse transcription of all isolated RNA meant that expressed TCRB transcripts were sequenced. Clones were read by immunoSEQ multiplex PCR, and TCRdb kept only the in-frame ones, dropping some. The data contain hundreds of thousands of clones, roughly an eighth of them singletons. Overall study results and limits: Shortening of TCRB CDR3s, moderate but significant, appeared in all four CD4+ subsets of Type 1 diabetes patients.

The sequenced material came from naive CD4+ T cells from blood. The receptors here all came from a man younger than 45 with type 1 diabetes.

The sample holds a few counts of this clone. The V gene is TRBV1, the J gene TRBJ2-7; the table's D call, TRBD1, has no DNA check behind it. TRBV1 is termed a pseudogene. The CDR3 is made up of 14 amino acids. The CDR3 bases are TGCACCAGCAGCCTGGCGAGACAGGGGTGCGAGCAGTACTTC. It encodes CTSSLARQGCEQYF.

A few counts support this clone. The genes are TRBV27 and TRBJ2-7; no definite D call. The germline V gene encodes CDR1 MNHEY and CDR2 SMNVEV (reference sequence). This CDR3 contains 12 residues. V lost 4 bases and J lost 4, with 8 bases in between. This CDR3 reads CASSSSPYEQYF. CDR3 coding DNA: TGTGCCAGCAGTTCATCCCCATACGAGCAGTACTTC.

V gene TRBV9 combines with J gene TRBJ1-1, with TRBD1 matching over 7 bases. CDR1 and CDR2 (germline): SGDLS, YYNGEE. The CDR3 covers 11 residues. Trimming took 3 bases from V and 10 from J; bases not matched to a gene: 3. CDR3 coding DNA: TGTGCCAGCAGCGGCAACAGGGGAGCTTTCTTT. It codes for CASSGNRGAFF.

This clone was observed a few times. The V and J genes are TRBV18 and TRBJ2-7; maybe TRBD2 (5 bases). The CDR3 length is 13 residues. Germline V CDR1 and CDR2: KGHSH, LQKENI. V was trimmed by 2 bases and J by 2 bases, leaving 7 bases between them. CDR3 nucleotide sequence: TGTGCCAGCTCACCAGGCGGGCCCTACGAGCAGTACTTC. Residues: CASSPGGPYEQYF. Full variable domain (remainder filled in from reference TRBV18 and TRBJ2-7): NAGVMQNPRHLVRRRGQEARLRCSPMKGHSHVYWYRQLPEEGLKFMVYLQKENIIDESGMPKERFSAEFPKEGPSILRIQQVVRGDSAAYFCASSPGGPYEQYFGPGTRLTVT.

This chain links TRBV5-4 with TRBJ1-1; possible D gene TRBD1, 5 bases. V was trimmed by 4 bases and J by 11 bases, leaving 15 bases between them. The germline CDR1 and CDR2 sequences are SGHNT and YYREEE (reference sequence). The CDR3 length is 12 residues. As DNA, the CDR3 is TGTGCCAGCAGCCAGGCGGGGCAGCCGGCTTTCTTT. This sequence encodes CASSQAGQPAFF.

The chain employs TRBV28 and TRBJ1-1; TRBD1 agrees at 9 bases. The CDR3 has 14 residues. Germline loops: CDR1 MDHEN, CDR2 SYDVKM. The J segment lost 7 bases and the V segment lost 8 bases, leaving 11 bases of the junction unmatched. The CDR3 DNA reads TGTGCCAGCGCCGAACAGGGGGCGAGTGTTGAAGCTTTCTTT. Residues: CASAEQGASVEAFF.

The sample holds a few counts of this clone. Other DNA variants within this sample encode the same CDR3. In DNA form, the CDR3 reads TGTGCCAGCAGCGTGGGGACTGGCGAGACCCAGTACTTC. It is translated as CASSVGTGETQYF. The J gene is TRBJ2-5, the V gene TRBV9; maybe TRBD2 (6 bases). The CDR3 runs 13 residues. Between the trimmed V and J ends, which lost 2 bases and 5 bases, there was a span of 10 bases. Germline CDR1 is SGDLS and CDR2 is YYNGEE.

This clone appeared a few times. J is TRBJ2-4 and V is TRBV28; D may be TRBD1 (6 bases). The CDR3 is made up of 16 amino acids. The V end was cut by 6 bases, the J end by 0 bases, with 15 bases between. Germline V lookup: CDR1 MDHEN, CDR2 SYDVKM. The CDR3 loop is CASSRGDILAKNIQYF. CDR3 in DNA: TGTGCCAGCAGCCGAGGGGACATCCTAGCCAAAAACATTCAGTACTTC.

V gene TRBV4-3 combines with J gene TRBJ2-6; D remains ambiguous. This CDR3 is 14 amino acids long. The germline CDR1 and CDR2 sequences are LGHNA and YSLEER. V lost 4 bases to trimming and J lost 0 bases, with 4 bases between them. The CDR3 DNA is TGCGCCAGCAGCCTTTACTCTGGGGCCAACGTCCTGACTTTC. Translating gives CASSLYSGANVLTF.

The chain uses TRBV5-4 and TRBJ1-1, with TRBD1 as a possible D gene (5 bases). Germline assignment: CDR1 SGHNT and CDR2 YYREEE (reference sequence). This CDR3 is built from 15 residues. Trimming took off 0 bases at V and 4 bases at J, with 13 bases between the two ends. CDR3 amino acids: CASSLVAGGGTEAFF. In DNA, the CDR3 is TGTGCCAGCAGCTTGGTGGCGGGGGGGGGCACTGAAGCTTTCTTT.

This chain connects TRBV2 to TRBJ2-7; D might be TRBD1 (5 bases). The germline V and J ends were trimmed by 3 bases and 6 bases, with 18 bases remaining between them. The CDR3 consists of 15 residues. CDR1 is SNHLY, CDR2 FYNNEI, per germline. The CDR3 protein is CASSDQGIRFGEQYF. As DNA, the CDR3 is TGTGCCAGCAGTGACCAGGGAATCAGATTTGGCGAGCAGTACTTC.

The chain employs TRBV30 and TRBJ1-1, with TRBD1 matching over 7 bases. The ends lost 0 bases at V and 3 bases at J; junction bases unmatched: 4. Germline V gene data show CDR1 as GTSNPN and CDR2 as SVGIG (reference sequence). The CDR3 contains 14 residues. CDR3 sequence reads: CAWSVRGQHTEAFF. The CDR3, as DNA: TGTGCCTGGAGTGTAAGGGGACAGCACACTGAAGCTTTCTTT.

J is TRBJ2-3 and V is TRBV2; 7 bases match TRBD2. This CDR3 comprises 12 residues. The V segment lost 7 bases and the J segment 3 bases; nucleotides outside the gene matches: 1. Germline loops: CDR1 SNHLY, CDR2 FYNNEI. The chain's CDR3 is CASTLATDTQYF. As DNA, the CDR3 is TGTGCCAGCACACTAGCGACAGATACGCAGTATTTT.

This clone was seen more than once but under ten times. This rearrangement joins TRBV28 to TRBJ2-5, with 9 bases that match TRBD1. Germline CDR1 and CDR2: MDHEN and SYDVKM. The CDR3 spans 15 residues. V dropped 6 bases and J dropped 5; count of bases not matched to a gene: 10. DNA of the CDR3: TGTGCCAGCAGCCTCACTACAGGGGGCGCGGAGACCCAGTACTTC. Encoded protein: CASSLTTGGAETQYF. Drawing the rest from reference TRBV28 and TRBJ2-5, the complete variable domain is DVKVTQSSRYLVKRTGEKVFLECVQDMDHENMFWYRQDPGLGLRLIYFSYDVKMKEKGDIPEGYSVSREKKERFSLILESASTNQTSMYLCASSLTTGGAETQYFGPGTRLLVL.

In this sample, this clone turned up a few times. The rearrangement uses TRBV9 and TRBJ2-5, with D possibly TRBD2 on 5 matching bases. The CDR3 has 13 residues. Germline V gene lookup returns CDR1 SGDLS and CDR2 YYNGEE. V shed 0 bases and J shed 5 bases, with 8 bases lying between them. CDR3: CASSVGGEETQYF. CDR3 coding DNA: TGTGCCAGCAGCGTAGGGGGAGAGGAGACCCAGTACTTC.

The rearrangement uses TRBV7-6 and TRBJ2-3; no definite D call. Per germline, CDR1 SGHVS and CDR2 FNYEAQ. The ends were cut back, 4 bases at V and 4 bases at J, with 6 bases in the middle. The CDR3 spans 12 residues. Here the CDR3 DNA reads TGTGCCAGCAGCTACGAGGCAGATACGCAGTATTTT. This gives the protein CASSYEADTQYF.

The rearrangement joins TRBV5-4 to TRBJ2-1, with D perhaps TRBD2 (5 bases). The ends were cut back, 7 bases at V and 10 bases at J, with 24 bases in the middle. CDR1 is SGHNT, CDR2 YYREEE, per germline (reference sequence). The CDR3 sequence is 15 residues long. The CDR3 protein is CASAWGVTPSREQFF. In DNA, the CDR3 is TGTGCCAGCGCTTGGGGAGTCACCCCATCGCGGGAGCAGTTCTTC.

V is TRBV6-1 and J is TRBJ2-3, with 9 positions matching TRBD1. This CDR3 comprises 16 residues. The ends lost 5 bases at V and 2 bases at J; junction bases unmatched: 8. Germline V gene sequence: CDR1 MNHNS, CDR2 SASEGT. CDR3: CASSQVGQGITDTQYF. Written as DNA, the CDR3 is TGTGCCAGCAGTCAAGTCGGACAGGGGATCACAGATACGCAGTATTTT.

This sequence joins TRBV28 and TRBJ1-4; possibly TRBD1 for D (5 bases). There are 16 residues in the CDR3. Germline CDR1 and CDR2: MDHEN and SYDVKM. The V end was cut by 2 bases, the J end by 8 bases, with 18 bases between. The chain's CDR3 is CASSLGLYRTGEKLFF. CDR3 nucleotides: TGTGCCAGCAGTTTAGGTCTCTACAGGACGGGCGAAAAACTGTTTTTT.

This clone was counted only a few times. The rearrangement uses TRBV28 and TRBJ2-7, with D unclear. Germline V lookup: CDR1 MDHEN, CDR2 SYDVKM. The CDR3 is 13 amino acids. Trimming took 9 bases from V and 2 from J, leaving 14 bases between them. DNA of the CDR3: TGTGCCAGTATAAGGCGGCAAACCTACGAGCAGTACTTC. As protein: CASIRRQTYEQYF.

The genes are TRBV6-5 and TRBJ2-2, with D perhaps TRBD2 (6 bases). The CDR3 is 15 residues long. Germline V gene data show CDR1 as MNHEY and CDR2 as SVGAGI. V lost 4 bases and J 5 bases, leaving 14 bases between the germline ends. The CDR3 coding sequence is TGTGCCAGCAGTTCACCGACTAGGAAAACCGGGGAGCTGTTTTTT. Its protein product is CASSSPTRKTGELFF.

The CDR3 region is CASSETLNYGYTF. The DNA of the CDR3 is TGTGCCAGCAGTGAGACATTGAACTATGGCTACACCTTC. V usage is TRBV6-5 and J usage is TRBJ1-2, with D unresolved. The CDR3 length is 13 residues. Trimming shortened V by 5 bases and J by 2 bases, and 9 bases separated the two germline ends. Germline lookup yields CDR1 MNHEY and CDR2 SVGAGI.

This clone has only a few counts. The CDR3: CASSLGLAHNNEQFF. CDR3 coding DNA: TGTGCCAGCAGCTTAGGACTAGCGCACAACAATGAGCAGTTCTTC. The V call is TRBV7-2, the J call TRBJ2-1; 8 positions agree with TRBD2. Germline loops: CDR1 SGHTA, CDR2 FQGNSA. The J segment lost 5 bases and the V segment lost 1 base, leaving 4 bases of the junction unmatched. CDR3 length: 15 residues.

This clone was observed a handful of times. The V and J genes are TRBV4-2 and TRBJ2-1; 14 nucleotides align to TRBD2. With V trimmed by 5 bases and J by 9 bases, 6 bases remained unmatched. The CDR3 loop spans 15 amino acids. CDR1 is LGHNA and CDR2 is YNFKEQ in the germline V gene. The CDR3 DNA follows: TGTGCCAGCAGCTCCGGGACTAGCGGGAGAGGTGAGCAGTTCTTC. As protein: CASSSGTSGRGEQFF.

This rearrangement joins TRBV18 to TRBJ2-5; D might be TRBD2 (6 bases). The V end lost 3 bases, the J end lost 2 bases, and 13 bases lay between the germline ends. The CDR3 runs 15 residues. Per germline, CDR1 KGHSH and CDR2 LQKENI. CDR3: CASSPNLARQETQYF. CDR3 DNA: TGTGCCAGCTCACCGAACCTAGCGAGGCAAGAGACCCAGTACTTC.

This clone has only a few counts. This rearrangement joins TRBV14 to TRBJ2-7; D may be TRBD2 (5 bases). V was pared by 0 bases and J by 2 bases, with 11 bases between. The CDR3 sequence is 15 residues long. Per the germline V gene, CDR1 is SGHDN and CDR2 is FVKESK. The CDR3 loop reads CASSQDMGDTYEQYF. For the CDR3, the DNA is TGTGCCAGCAGCCAAGATATGGGAGACACCTACGAGCAGTACTTC. Looking up the rest from reference TRBV14 and TRBJ2-7 gives the full variable domain: EAGVTQFPSHSVIEKGQTVTLRCDPISGHDNLYWYRRVMGKEIKFLLHFVKESKQDESGMPNNRFLAERTGGTYSTLKVQPAELEDSGVYFCASSQDMGDTYEQYFGPGTRLTVT.